This T cell receptor beta chain was recovered during a study of T-cell memory formation after mild COVID-19. Study results and caveats: The authors did not confirm SARS-CoV-2 specificity of second-wave clones peaking day 37. Whereas later expanders leaned CD4+, clones contracting day 15 to 85 showed a balanced CD4/CD8 makeup.

TCRdb used MiXCR to reprocess the 5' RACE reads, holding one entry per CDR3 protein. Of around 530,000 distinct CDR3 sequences in the sample, about 20% are singletons; the top ten hold approximately 8.4%. Comment on this clonotype: The antigen is unknown.

Trimming took 6 bases from V and 9 from J, leaving 20 bases between them. This CDR3 comprises 14 residues. The germline CDR1 and CDR2 sequences are MNHEY and SVGAGI. The specimen was PBMCs or a T cell subset sorted from them (not recorded which). The receptor was derived from an adult woman who had mild COVID-19 (a few samples of this study predate the infection). Cell type and time point are not known. The chain recombines TRBV6-5 with TRBJ1-1; D uncertain. In DNA, the CDR3 is TGTGCCAGCAGATGGTTAAAGGGTCCCGAAAAAGCTTTCTTT. It translates to CASRWLKGPEKAFF.